This is a list of T cell receptor beta chains from one sample in a study of CD8+CD57+ T cells in acquired aplastic anemia. TCRdb itself ran the reads through MiXCR, one entry per CDR3 protein. The profile shows about 210,000 distinct CDR3 sequences, 30% to 40% of them singletons. Material: sorted CD4+, CD8+, or CD8+CD57+ T cells (not recorded which) from PBMCs. The source is a human donor in good health, serving as a control. Each CDR3 is given with its conserved first and last residue. Each record gives: V gene, clone size, J gene, D gene, CDR3 protein, CDR3 DNA. A D gene is named only where the DNA matches it firmly. Expanded clones are given a class, and other clones once, few, many or no size at all.

>TRBV12-3/TRBV12-4|many|TRBJ1-2|TRBD1
CASSLGQGGHGYTF
TGTGCCAGCAGTTTAGGACAGGGAGGGCATGGCTACACCTTC
>TRBV28|.|TRBJ1-1|.
CASMGNTEAFF
TGTGCCAGCATGGGGAACACTGAAGCTTTCTTT
>TRBV19|.|TRBJ2-2|.
CASSSRGGNTGELFF
TGTGCCAGTAGTAGCAGAGGGGGGAACACCGGGGAGCTGTTTTTT
>TRBV24-1|.|TRBJ1-2|.
CATSTGTCYGYTF
TGTGCCACGAGTACAGGGACCTGCTATGGCTACACCTTC
>TRBV6-4|.|TRBJ2-5|.
CASSDPRAVETQYF
TGTGCCAGCAGTGACCCCAGGGCCGTTGAGACCCAGTACTTC
>TRBV19|many|TRBJ1-2|TRBD1
CASSDLDRGGIGYTF
TGTGCCAGTAGTGACCTAGACAGGGGAGGAATAGGCTACACCTTC
>TRBV19|many|TRBJ2-1|.
CASSMVVGYQKQFF
TGTGCCAGTAGTATGGTCGTGGGATATCAAAAGCAGTTCTTC
>TRBV11-2|.|TRBJ2-1|TRBD1
CASSPGTGRYDEQFF
TGTGCCAGCAGCCCCGGGACAGGGAGATACGATGAGCAGTTCTTC
>TRBV2|many|TRBJ2-3|TRBD1
CASRLTGQGDTQYF
TGTGCCAGCAGACTAACAGGACAGGGAGATACGCAGTATTTT
>TRBV7-9|many|TRBJ2-1|.
CASSFRSYNEQFF
TGTGCCAGCAGCTTTCGCAGTTACAATGAGCAGTTCTTC
>TRBV7-6|many|TRBJ2-5|.
CASSPLLRETQYF
TGTGCCAGCAGCCCACTCCTCAGGGAGACCCAGTACTTC
>TRBV24-1|.|TRBJ2-1|.
CATSDPKIGRHGNEQSF
TGTGCTACCAGTGATCCGAAAATTGGGCGACATGGTAATGAGCAGTCCTTC
>TRBV20-1|many|TRBJ1-2|.
CSAPGPGLTF
TGCAGTGCCCCGGGCCCGGGTCTCACCTTC
>TRBV20-1|many|TRBJ2-5|TRBD2
CSARAPSGVGETQYF
TGCAGTGCTAGAGCCCCTAGCGGGGTGGGGGAGACCCAGTACTTC
>TRBV12-3/TRBV12-4|many|TRBJ1-5|.
CASSSGDSVRPQHF
TGTGCCAGCAGTTCAGGGGATTCAGTTCGGCCCCAGCATTTT
>TRBV7-8|.|TRBJ2-3|.
CASSLDGPTSDTQYF
TGTGCCAGCAGCTTAGACGGACCCACCTCAGATACGCAGTATTTT
>TRBV11-3|.|TRBJ2-1|TRBD2
CASSSQAGASYNEQFF
TGTGCCAGCAGCTCTCAAGCGGGAGCCTCCTACAATGAGCAGTTCTTC
>TRBV20-1|many|TRBJ2-3|.
CSARYSAGADTQYF
TGCAGTGCTAGGTATTCGGCAGGGGCAGATACGCAGTATTTT
>TRBV2|many|TRBJ1-2|.
CASSDRTAAGGYTF
TGTGCCAGCAGTGATAGGACCGCGGCGGGTGGCTACACCTTC
>TRBV28|.|TRBJ1-5|.
CASSLQVGGYQPQHF
TGTGCCAGCAGTTTGCAAGTTGGGGGGTATCAGCCCCAGCATTTT
>TRBV4-1|.|TRBJ1-4|.
CASSQDGSRNEKLFF
TGCGCCAGCAGCCAAGATGGGTCTCGTAATGAAAAACTGTTTTTT
>TRBV9|.|TRBJ2-7|TRBD1
CASSVDRGEQYF
TGTGCCAGCAGCGTGGACAGGGGCGAGCAGTACTTC
>TRBV11-2|few|TRBJ1-5|.
CASSGGLGVNQPQHF
TGTGCCAGCAGCGGTGGGCTTGGGGTCAATCAGCCCCAGCATTTT
>TRBV9|many|TRBJ1-2|.
CASSAYGTGGDYGYTF
TGTGCCAGCAGCGCCTACGGGACGGGGGGGGACTATGGCTACACCTTC
>TRBV20-1|.|TRBJ1-5|.
CSARWDTNSNQPQHF
TGCAGTGCTAGGTGGGACACTAATAGCAATCAGCCCCAGCATTTT
>TRBV27|few|TRBJ1-1|TRBD1
CASSWTGRSTEAFF
TGTGCCAGCAGTTGGACAGGGAGGAGCACTGAAGCTTTCTTT
>TRBV5-5|.|TRBJ1-2|TRBD1
CASSSRGGQFNYGYTF
TGTGCCAGCAGCTCCCGAGGGGGACAGTTCAACTATGGCTACACCTTC